Below, one TCR beta chain is given with its context. The antigen remains undetermined. This specimen comes from a study of OX40 agonist ivuxolimab in advanced cancers. Overall study results and limits: The expanded peripheral T cells' antigen specificity was not determined.

This table comes from immunoSEQ multiplex PCR, and its TCRdb copy is limited to in-frame clones, with some not included. The sample consists of 45,000 to 70,000 clones, roughly 90% of them appearing once. Trimming left V 5 bases short and J 10 bases short, with 9 bases between. The CDR3 sequence is 11 residues long. Germline CDR1 reads ENHRY; CDR2 reads SYGVKD. The sequence came from an adult with an advanced solid tumor such as melanoma, head and neck, liver or kidney cancer. The sequences come from CD4+ or CD8+ T cells sorted from blood, collected in a trial of the OX40 agonist ivuxolimab. The chain links TRBV10-3 to TRBJ2-1; either TRBD1 or TRBD2 may supply D (5 bases each). The CDR3 region has the DNA TGTGCCATCAGTACCGGGACGGAGCAGTTCTTC. Its translation is CAISTGTEQFF.